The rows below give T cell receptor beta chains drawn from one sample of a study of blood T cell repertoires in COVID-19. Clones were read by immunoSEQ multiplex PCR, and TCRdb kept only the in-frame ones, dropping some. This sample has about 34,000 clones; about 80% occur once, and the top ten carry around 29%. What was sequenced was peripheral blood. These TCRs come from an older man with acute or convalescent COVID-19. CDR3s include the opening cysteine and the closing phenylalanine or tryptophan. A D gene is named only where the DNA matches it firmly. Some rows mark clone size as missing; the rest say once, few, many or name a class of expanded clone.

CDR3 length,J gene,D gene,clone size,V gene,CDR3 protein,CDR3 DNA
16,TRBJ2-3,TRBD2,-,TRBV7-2,CASSPTSPAGADTQYF,TGTGCCAGCAGTCCAACCTCCCCGGCGGGAGCAGATACGCAGTATTTT
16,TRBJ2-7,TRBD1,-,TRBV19,CASSSGRQGSPYEQYF,TGTGCCAGTAGTTCGGGACGACAGGGTTCCCCCTACGAGCAGTACTTC
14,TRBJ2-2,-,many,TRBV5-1,CASSFRQGTGELFF,TGCGCCAGCAGCTTTCGGCAGGGGACCGGGGAGCTGTTTTTT
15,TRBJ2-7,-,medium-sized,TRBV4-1,CASSQGHQSSYEQYF,TGCGCCAGCAGCCAAGGACACCAGAGCTCCTACGAGCAGTACTTC
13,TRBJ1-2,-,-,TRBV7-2,CASSLGGSGGYTF,TGTGCCAGCAGCTTAGGGGGCTCAGGTGGCTACACCTTC
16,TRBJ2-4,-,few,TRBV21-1,CASSIKMGQGGDIQYF,TGTGCCAGCAGCATAAAGATGGGACAGGGAGGCGACATTCAGTACTTC
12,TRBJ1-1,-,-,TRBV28,CASSRSQDPAFF,TGTGCCAGCAGTCGCAGTCAAGATCCAGCTTTCTTT
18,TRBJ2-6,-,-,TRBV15,CATSRDHAGVSGANVLTF,TGTGCCACCAGCAGAGATCACGCAGGGGTCTCTGGGGCCAACGTCCTGACTTTC
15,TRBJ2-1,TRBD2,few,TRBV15,CATSGGTSGYNEQFF,TGTGCCACCAGCGGCGGGACTAGCGGCTACAATGAGCAGTTCTTC
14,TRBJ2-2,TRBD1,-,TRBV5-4,CASSLDRGTGELFF,TGTGCCAGCAGCTTAGACAGGGGCACCGGGGAGCTGTTTTTT
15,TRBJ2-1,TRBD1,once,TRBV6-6,CASSHRDRRYNEQFF,TGTGCCAGCAGTCACCGGGACAGACGGTACAATGAGCAGTTCTTC
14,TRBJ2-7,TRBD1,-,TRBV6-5,CASTRRQGVYEQYF,TGTGCCAGCACCCGGCGTCAGGGGGTCTACGAGCAGTACTTC
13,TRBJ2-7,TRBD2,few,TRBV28,CASSPGLAGEQYF,TGTGCCAGCAGTCCGGGACTAGCGGGGGAGCAGTACTTC
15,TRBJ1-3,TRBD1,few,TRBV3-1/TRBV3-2,CASSQATGSGNTIYF,TGTGCCAGCAGCCAAGCGACAGGGTCTGGAAACACCATATATTTT
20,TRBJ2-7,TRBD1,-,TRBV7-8,CASSLDKPRGWTGIRNRQYF,TGTGCCAGCAGCTTAGATAAACCCCGGGGTTGGACAGGGATCAGAAATCGCCAGTACTTC